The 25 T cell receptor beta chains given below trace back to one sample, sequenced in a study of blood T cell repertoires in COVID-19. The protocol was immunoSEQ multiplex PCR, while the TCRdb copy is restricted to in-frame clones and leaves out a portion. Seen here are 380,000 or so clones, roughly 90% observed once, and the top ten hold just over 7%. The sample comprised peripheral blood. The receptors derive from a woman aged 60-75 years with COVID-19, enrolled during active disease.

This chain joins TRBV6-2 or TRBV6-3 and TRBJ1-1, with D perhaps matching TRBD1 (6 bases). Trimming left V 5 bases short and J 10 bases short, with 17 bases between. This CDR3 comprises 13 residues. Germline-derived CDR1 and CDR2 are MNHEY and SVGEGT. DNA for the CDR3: TGTGCCAGCAGTCGTCAAAACAGGGAATCAGCTTTCTTT. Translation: CASSRQNRESAFF.

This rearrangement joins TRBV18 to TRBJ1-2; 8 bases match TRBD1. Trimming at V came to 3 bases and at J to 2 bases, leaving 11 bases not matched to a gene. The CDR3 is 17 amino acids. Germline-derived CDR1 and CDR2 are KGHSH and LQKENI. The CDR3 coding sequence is TGTGCCAGCTCACCGGGACAGGTTATGCTATCAAACTATGGCTACACCTTC. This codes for CASSPGQVMLSNYGYTF. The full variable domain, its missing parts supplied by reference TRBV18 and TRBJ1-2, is NAGVMQNPRHLVRRRGQEARLRCSPMKGHSHVYWYRQLPEEGLKFMVYLQKENIIDESGMPKERFSAEFPKEGPSILRIQQVVRGDSAAYFCASSPGQVMLSNYGYTFGSGTRLTVV.

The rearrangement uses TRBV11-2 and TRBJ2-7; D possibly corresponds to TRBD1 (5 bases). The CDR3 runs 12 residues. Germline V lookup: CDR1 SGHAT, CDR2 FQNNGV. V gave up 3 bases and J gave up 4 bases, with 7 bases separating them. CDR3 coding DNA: TGTGCCAGCAGCTTCACAGGATACGAGCAGTACTTC. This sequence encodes CASSFTGYEQYF.

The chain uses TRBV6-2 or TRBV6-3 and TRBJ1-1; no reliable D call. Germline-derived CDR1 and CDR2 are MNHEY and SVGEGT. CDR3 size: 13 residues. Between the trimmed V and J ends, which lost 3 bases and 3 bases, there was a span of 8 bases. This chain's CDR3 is CASSYNSDTEAFF. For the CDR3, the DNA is TGTGCCAGCAGTTATAACAGTGACACTGAAGCTTTCTTT.

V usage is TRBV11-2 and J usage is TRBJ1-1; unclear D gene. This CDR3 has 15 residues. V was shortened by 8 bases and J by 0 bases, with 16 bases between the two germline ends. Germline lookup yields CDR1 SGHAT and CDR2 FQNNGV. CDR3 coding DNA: TGTGCCAGCCGAGGCCCCACGGTGATGAACACTGAAGCTTTCTTT. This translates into CASRGPTVMNTEAFF.

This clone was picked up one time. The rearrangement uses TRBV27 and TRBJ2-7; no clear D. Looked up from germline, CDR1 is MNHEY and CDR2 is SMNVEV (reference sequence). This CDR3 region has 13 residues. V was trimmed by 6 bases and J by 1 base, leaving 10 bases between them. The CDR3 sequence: CASSPLRSYEQYF. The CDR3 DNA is TGTGCCAGCAGCCCGCTCAGGTCCTACGAGCAGTACTTC.

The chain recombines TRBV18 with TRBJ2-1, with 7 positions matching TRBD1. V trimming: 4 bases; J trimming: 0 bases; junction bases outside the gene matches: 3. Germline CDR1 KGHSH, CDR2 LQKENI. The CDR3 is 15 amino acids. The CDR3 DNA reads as TGTGCCAGCTCACAGGACAGGAGCTCCTACAATGAGCAGTTCTTC. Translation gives CASSQDRSSYNEQFF.

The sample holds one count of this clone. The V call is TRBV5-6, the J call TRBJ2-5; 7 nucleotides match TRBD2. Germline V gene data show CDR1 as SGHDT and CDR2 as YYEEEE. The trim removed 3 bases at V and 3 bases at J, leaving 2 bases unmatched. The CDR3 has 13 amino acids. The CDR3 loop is CASSWGGKETQYF. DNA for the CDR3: TGTGCCAGCAGCTGGGGGGGAAAAGAGACCCAGTACTTC. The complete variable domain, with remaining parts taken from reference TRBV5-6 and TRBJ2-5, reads DAGVTQSPTHLIKTRGQQVTLRCSPKSGHDTVSWYQQALGQGPQFIFQYYEEEERQRGNFPDRFSGHQFPNYSSELNVNALLLGDSALYLCASSWGGKETQYFGPGTRLLVL.

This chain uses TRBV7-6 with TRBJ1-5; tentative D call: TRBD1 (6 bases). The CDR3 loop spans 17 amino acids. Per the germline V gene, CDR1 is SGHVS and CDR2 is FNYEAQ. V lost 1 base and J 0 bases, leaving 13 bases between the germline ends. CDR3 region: CASSLGSGHLSNQPQHF. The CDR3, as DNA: TGTGCCAGCAGCTTAGGGTCGGGACACCTTAGCAATCAGCCCCAGCATTTT.

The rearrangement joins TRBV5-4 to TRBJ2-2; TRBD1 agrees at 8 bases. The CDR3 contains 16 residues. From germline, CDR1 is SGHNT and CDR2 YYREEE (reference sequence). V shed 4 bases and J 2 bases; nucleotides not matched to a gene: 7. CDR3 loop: CASSLTGQGNTGELFF. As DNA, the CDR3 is TGTGCCAGCAGCCTTACCGGACAGGGAAACACCGGGGAGCTGTTTTTT.

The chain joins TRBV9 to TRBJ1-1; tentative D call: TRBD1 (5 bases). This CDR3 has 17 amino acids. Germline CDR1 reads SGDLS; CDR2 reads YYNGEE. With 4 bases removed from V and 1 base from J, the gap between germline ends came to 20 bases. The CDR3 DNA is TGTGCCAGCAGCCCACGGGGGGGGAGGATGTCGAACACTGAAGCTTTCTTT. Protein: CASSPRGGRMSNTEAFF.

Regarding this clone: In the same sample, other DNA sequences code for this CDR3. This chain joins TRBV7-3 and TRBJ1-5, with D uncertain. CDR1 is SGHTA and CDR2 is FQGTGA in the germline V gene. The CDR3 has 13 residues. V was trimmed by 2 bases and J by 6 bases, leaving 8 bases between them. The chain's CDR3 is CASSLYEGQPQHF. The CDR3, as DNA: TGTGCCAGCAGCTTATACGAGGGTCAGCCCCAGCATTTT.

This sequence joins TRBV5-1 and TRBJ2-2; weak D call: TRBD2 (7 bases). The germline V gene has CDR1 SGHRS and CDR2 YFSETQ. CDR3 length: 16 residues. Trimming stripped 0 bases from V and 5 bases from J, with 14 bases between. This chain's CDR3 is CASSLEGGPGTGELFF. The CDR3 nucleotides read TGCGCCAGCAGCTTGGAGGGGGGGCCGGGGACCGGGGAGCTGTTTTTT.

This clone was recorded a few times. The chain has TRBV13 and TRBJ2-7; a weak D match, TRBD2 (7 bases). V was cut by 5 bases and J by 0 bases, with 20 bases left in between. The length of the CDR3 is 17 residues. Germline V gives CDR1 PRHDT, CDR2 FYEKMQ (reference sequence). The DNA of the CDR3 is TGTGCCAGCAGCCCGGAAGGGGGGGCCTTGAGCTCCTACGAGCAGTACTTC. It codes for CASSPEGGALSSYEQYF.

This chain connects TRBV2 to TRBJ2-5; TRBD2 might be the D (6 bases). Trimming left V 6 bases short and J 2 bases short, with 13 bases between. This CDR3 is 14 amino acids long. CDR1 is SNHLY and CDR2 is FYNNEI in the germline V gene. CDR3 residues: CASRTDGGQETQYF. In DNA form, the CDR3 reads TGTGCCAGCAGGACGGATGGGGGGCAAGAGACCCAGTACTTC.

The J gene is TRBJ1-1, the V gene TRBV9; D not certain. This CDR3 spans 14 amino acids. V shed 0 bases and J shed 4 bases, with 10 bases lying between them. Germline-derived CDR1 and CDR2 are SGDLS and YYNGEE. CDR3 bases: TGTGCCAGCAGCGTAGTCGGAGCGGGCACTGAAGCTTTCTTT. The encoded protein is CASSVVGAGTEAFF.

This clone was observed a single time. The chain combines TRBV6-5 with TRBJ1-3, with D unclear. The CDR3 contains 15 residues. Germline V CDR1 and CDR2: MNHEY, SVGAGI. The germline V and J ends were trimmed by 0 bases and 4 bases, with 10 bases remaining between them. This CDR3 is CASSYSSRVGNTIYF. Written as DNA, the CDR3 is TGTGCCAGCAGTTACTCTAGCCGGGTCGGAAACACCATATATTTT.

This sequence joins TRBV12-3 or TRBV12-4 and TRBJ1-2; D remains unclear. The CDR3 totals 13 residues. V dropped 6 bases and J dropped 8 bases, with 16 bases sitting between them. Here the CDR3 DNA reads TGTGCCAGCAGAATCGGGGTTCGAGGAGGCTACACCTTC. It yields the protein CASRIGVRGGYTF.

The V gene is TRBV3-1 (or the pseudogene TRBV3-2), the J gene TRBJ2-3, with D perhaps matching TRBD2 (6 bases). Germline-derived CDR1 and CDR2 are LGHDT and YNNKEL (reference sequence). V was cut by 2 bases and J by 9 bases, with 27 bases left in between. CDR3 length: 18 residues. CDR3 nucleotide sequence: TGTGCCAGCAGCCAAACCTTTGGGGCGGGGACCGGCCCGAGAACGCAGTATTTT. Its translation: CASSQTFGAGTGPRTQYF.

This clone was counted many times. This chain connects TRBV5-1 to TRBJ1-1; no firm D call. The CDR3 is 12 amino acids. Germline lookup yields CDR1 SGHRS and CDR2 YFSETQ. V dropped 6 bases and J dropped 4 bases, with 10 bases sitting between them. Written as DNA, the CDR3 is TGCGCCAGCACCCTTGCCGGCACTGAAGCTTTCTTT. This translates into CASTLAGTEAFF.

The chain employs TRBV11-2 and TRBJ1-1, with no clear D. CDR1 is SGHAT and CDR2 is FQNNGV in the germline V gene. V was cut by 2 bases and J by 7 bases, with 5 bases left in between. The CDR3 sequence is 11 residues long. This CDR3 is CASSLTVEAFF. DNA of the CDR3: TGTGCCAGCAGCTTAACGGTTGAAGCTTTCTTT. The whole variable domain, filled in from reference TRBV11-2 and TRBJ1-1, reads EAGVAQSPRYKIIEKRQSVAFWCNPISGHATLYWYQQILGQGPKLLIQFQNNGVVDDSQLPKDRFSAERLKGVDSTLKIQPAKLEDSAVYLCASSLTVEAFFGQGTRLTVV.

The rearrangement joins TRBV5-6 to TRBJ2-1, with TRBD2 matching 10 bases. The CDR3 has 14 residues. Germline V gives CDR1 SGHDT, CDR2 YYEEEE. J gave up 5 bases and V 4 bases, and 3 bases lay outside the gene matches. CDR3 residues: CASSRGLADNEQFF. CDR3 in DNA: TGTGCCAGCAGCCGCGGACTAGCGGACAATGAGCAGTTCTTC.

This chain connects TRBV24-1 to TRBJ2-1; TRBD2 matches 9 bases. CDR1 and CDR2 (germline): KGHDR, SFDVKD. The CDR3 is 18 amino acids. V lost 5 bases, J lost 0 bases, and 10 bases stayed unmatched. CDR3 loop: CATSGASGAVSSYNEQFF. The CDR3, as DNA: TGTGCCACCAGTGGGGCTAGCGGGGCGGTGAGCTCCTACAATGAGCAGTTCTTC.

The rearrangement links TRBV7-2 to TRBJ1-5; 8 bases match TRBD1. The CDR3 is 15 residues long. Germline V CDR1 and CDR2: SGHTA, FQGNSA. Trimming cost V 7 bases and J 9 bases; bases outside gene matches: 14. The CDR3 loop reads CASKREGTGWGPQHF. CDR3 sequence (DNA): TGTGCCAGCAAAAGGGAGGGGACAGGATGGGGGCCCCAGCATTTT.

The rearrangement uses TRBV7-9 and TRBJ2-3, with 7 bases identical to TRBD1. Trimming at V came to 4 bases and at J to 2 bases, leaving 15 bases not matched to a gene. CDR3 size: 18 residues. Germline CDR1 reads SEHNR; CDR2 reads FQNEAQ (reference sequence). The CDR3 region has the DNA TGTGCCAGCAGCTCAGACCAGCCGGGACAGAAGAACACAGATACGCAGTATTTT. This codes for CASSSDQPGQKNTDTQYF.